The 23 T cell receptor beta chains below come from one sample, sequenced in a study of shared clonotypes between healthy human individuals. Using immunoSEQ multiplex PCR, the repertoire was profiled, and TCRdb retains in-frame clones only, with some absent. Altogether roughly 2,000,000 clones are present, just over 90% being singletons, with the ten largest covering about 1.6%. Selected positively for CCR7 and CD45RO-negative, naive CD8 cells excluded terminally differentiated effector memory CD45RA+ cells. The sample taken for sequencing was naive CD8+ T cells from PBMCs. These receptors all come from a young man in good health. Some clones in this sample may be carry-over from other donors' samples.

Regarding this clone: This sample also contains other DNA sequences that code for the same CDR3. The gene calls are TRBV28 and TRBJ2-7; no definite D call. Germline CDR1 is MDHEN and CDR2 is SYDVKM. The CDR3 consists of 14 residues. V shed 2 bases and J shed 3 bases, with 11 bases lying between them. The CDR3, as DNA: TGTGCCAGCAGTTTACTGGGCGAGGACTACGAGCAGTACTTC. Translating gives CASSLLGEDYEQYF. The whole variable domain, remainder taken from reference TRBV28 and TRBJ2-7, is DVKVTQSSRYLVKRTGEKVFLECVQDMDHENMFWYRQDPGLGLRLIYFSYDVKMKEKGDIPEGYSVSREKKERFSLILESASTNQTSMYLCASSLLGEDYEQYFGPGTRLTVT.

A single count supports this clone. The V gene is TRBV7-2, the J gene TRBJ1-5; the D gene is possibly TRBD1 (6 bases). The CDR3 covers 15 residues. The ends were cut back, 5 bases at V and 4 bases at J, with 15 bases in the middle. Germline loops: CDR1 SGHTA, CDR2 FQGNSA. CDR3 in DNA: TGTGCCAGCAGCCCCTCGGACAGAAGTAATCAGCCCCAGCATTTT. Translating it yields CASSPSDRSNQPQHF.

Notes on this clone: This sample also contains other DNA sequences that code for the same CDR3. The CDR3 protein is CASSLRGSYGYTF. The CDR3 DNA is TGTGCCAGCAGCTTGCGGGGCAGCTATGGCTACACCTTC. The rearrangement uses TRBV28 and TRBJ1-2, with D tentatively TRBD1 (5 bases). The V and J ends lost 6 bases and 4 bases respectively, with 12 bases between them. Germline CDR1 MDHEN, CDR2 SYDVKM. There are 13 residues in the CDR3.

The chain uses TRBV18 and TRBJ2-3, with D possibly matching TRBD2 (6 bases). The germline gives CDR1 KGHSH, CDR2 LQKENI. This CDR3 region has 14 residues. V shed 8 bases and J shed 1 base, with 13 bases lying between them. CDR3 loop: CASTSGGGTDTQYF. As DNA, the CDR3 is TGTGCCAGCACCAGCGGAGGGGGCACAGATACGCAGTATTTT.

The chain carries TRBV4-1 and TRBJ2-7; possibly TRBD2 for D (5 bases). Germline V CDR1 and CDR2: MGHRA, YSYEKL. This CDR3 contains 15 residues. Between the trimmed V and J ends, which lost 3 bases and 2 bases, there was a span of 14 bases. CDR3 protein: CASSHPFGETYEQYF. In DNA, the CDR3 is TGCGCCAGCAGCCACCCATTCGGGGAGACCTACGAGCAGTACTTC.

This clone came up once. CDR3 sequence (DNA): TGTGCCAGTGGGAGTCCGGGAGTTGCCTACAATGAGCAGTTCTTC. It translates to CASGSPGVAYNEQFF. The chain recombines TRBV9 with TRBJ2-1; D may be TRBD2 (6 bases). Germline V gene data show CDR1 as SGDLS and CDR2 as YYNGEE. V was pared by 8 bases and J by 2 bases, with 17 bases between. There are 15 residues in the CDR3.

This chain connects TRBV9 to TRBJ2-2; 8 bases match TRBD2. The J segment lost 6 bases and the V segment lost 3 bases, leaving 10 bases of the junction unmatched. Germline V CDR1 and CDR2: SGDLS, YYNGEE. This CDR3 spans 16 amino acids. Here the CDR3 DNA reads TGTGCCAGCAGCGACGGCCCCGGGACTAGAGCCGGGGAGCTGTTTTTT. Encoded protein: CASSDGPGTRAGELFF.

This clone was detected only a few times. The V gene is TRBV5-4, the J gene TRBJ2-7; no clear D gene. Trimming cost V 0 bases and J 6 bases, with 7 bases left between them. In germline, CDR1 is SGHNT, CDR2 YYREEE (reference sequence). The CDR3 runs to 12 residues. In DNA form, the CDR3 reads TGTGCCAGCAGCTTGGGAGTTAGCGAGCAGTACTTC. Its protein is CASSLGVSEQYF.

The chain has TRBV12-5 and TRBJ2-1, with TRBD2 matching over 10 bases. This CDR3 is built from 17 residues. V shed 6 bases and J 7 bases; nucleotides not matched to a gene: 15. Germline CDR1 is LGHNT and CDR2 is FRNRAP. The CDR3 DNA sequence: TGTGCTAGTGGAACCGGGACTAGCGCCACCCCTGAGAATGAGCAGTTCTTC. Protein product: CASGTGTSATPENEQFF.

J is TRBJ1-5 and V is TRBV6-5; D gene uncertain. The CDR3 covers 15 residues. The V gene's germline CDR1 is MNHEY and CDR2 SVGAGI. Trimming removed 1 base from V and 0 bases from J, with 7 bases in between. The DNA for the CDR3 is TGTGCCAGCAGTTACTTTCAGTTTAGCAATCAGCCCCAGCATTTT. As protein: CASSYFQFSNQPQHF.

The V gene is TRBV6-5, the J gene TRBJ2-1; D might be TRBD1 or TRBD2, each matching 5 bases. The CDR3 totals 13 residues. CDR1 and CDR2 (germline): MNHEY, SVGAGI. V lost 7 bases and J lost 2, with 9 bases in between. The DNA of the CDR3 is TGTGCCAGCACCGGGGCGGCCTACAATGAGCAGTTCTTC. This encodes CASTGAAYNEQFF.

The chain employs TRBV28 and TRBJ1-4; D ambiguous. The CDR3 has 15 residues. Per the germline V gene, CDR1 is MDHEN and CDR2 is SYDVKM. Trimming cost V 6 bases and J 2 bases, with 13 bases left between them. CDR3 sequence reads: CASSPWTETNEKLFF. The CDR3 DNA reads TGTGCCAGCAGCCCATGGACGGAGACTAATGAAAAACTGTTTTTT.

Comment on this clone: The sample carries other DNA sequences with the same CDR3. This chain uses TRBV10-3 with TRBJ2-1; TRBD2 might be the D (6 bases). The CDR3 contains 12 residues. The germline V gene encodes CDR1 ENHRY and CDR2 SYGVKD. Trimming cost V 6 bases and J 4 bases, with 7 bases left between them. The CDR3 sequence: CAISGTYNEQFF. The CDR3 region has the DNA TGTGCCATCAGCGGGACTTACAATGAGCAGTTCTTC.

The CDR3 nucleotides are TGTGCCAGCCGGGGCCGGGACTACAACACTGAAGCTTTCTTT. This sequence encodes CASRGRDYNTEAFF. V and J are TRBV7-9 and TRBJ1-1; D may be TRBD1 (5 bases). This CDR3 contains 14 residues. Germline values: CDR1 SEHNR, CDR2 FQNEAQ (reference sequence). V shed 8 bases and J shed 2 bases, with 15 bases lying between them.

The V gene is TRBV10-3, the J gene TRBJ2-7; tentatively, D is TRBD1 (6 bases). The CDR3 contains 14 residues. The germline V and J ends were trimmed by 3 bases and 3 bases, with 12 bases remaining between them. CDR1 is ENHRY and CDR2 is SYGVKD in the germline V gene. DNA of the CDR3: TGTGCCATCAGTGATGCCGAGGGGGACTACGAGCAGTACTTC. It translates to CAISDAEGDYEQYF.

The chain employs TRBV6-1 and TRBJ1-1; D is perhaps TRBD1 (5 bases). There are 16 residues in the CDR3. Trimming took 3 bases from V and 2 from J, leaving 16 bases between them. The germline V gene encodes CDR1 MNHNS and CDR2 SASEGT. The CDR3 loop is CASSEAFSGANTEAFF. For the CDR3, the DNA is TGTGCCAGCAGTGAGGCTTTTTCCGGGGCTAACACTGAAGCTTTCTTT.

The chain links TRBV30 to TRBJ1-4; 11 bases agree with TRBD1. The germline V gene has CDR1 GTSNPN and CDR2 SVGIG (reference sequence). V dropped 1 base and J dropped 8; count of bases not matched to a gene: 6. The CDR3 spans 15 residues. The CDR3 DNA reads TGTGCCTGGAGTGAGGACAGGGGGCAGGAGGAAAAACTGTTTTTT. Protein sequence: CAWSEDRGQEEKLFF.

The chain carries TRBV27 and TRBJ1-5, with TRBD1 matching 8 bases. The J segment lost 5 bases and the V segment lost 8 bases, leaving 5 bases of the junction unmatched. This CDR3 has 13 residues. CDR1 is MNHEY, CDR2 SMNVEV, per germline (reference sequence). The CDR3 nucleotides read TGTGCCAGCTCCCAGGGGGCTTATCAGCCCCAGCATTTT. This translates into CASSQGAYQPQHF.

V and J are TRBV29-1 and TRBJ2-7; TRBD1 might be the D (5 bases). This CDR3 is built from 12 residues. Germline V CDR1 and CDR2: SQVTM, ANQGSEA. Trimming cost V 4 bases and J 2 bases, with 9 bases left between them. The CDR3 reads CSVVAGTYEQYF. The DNA for the CDR3 is TGCAGCGTTGTAGCAGGGACCTACGAGCAGTACTTC.

The chain's CDR3 is CASSPELAVYTQYF. The DNA for the CDR3 is TGCGCCAGCAGCCCAGAACTAGCAGTGTATACGCAGTATTTT. The V and J genes are TRBV4-1 and TRBJ2-3; TRBD2 is a possible D gene (6 bases). Looked up from germline, CDR1 is MGHRA and CDR2 is YSYEKL. The length of the CDR3 is 14 residues. The ends were cut back, 4 bases at V and 7 bases at J, with 15 bases in the middle.

V usage is TRBV28 and J usage is TRBJ2-1; D unclear. Trimming pared 5 bases from V and 0 bases from J, leaving 14 bases between. Looked up from germline, CDR1 is MDHEN and CDR2 is SYDVKM. The CDR3 has 16 amino acids. In nucleotides, the CDR3 is TGTGCCAGCAGTCCCTTCGCGCGGAGCTCCTACAATGAGCAGTTCTTC. Its protein product is CASSPFARSSYNEQFF.

J is TRBJ2-1 and V is TRBV27; D remains ambiguous. Trimming removed 1 base at V and 4 bases at J, with 11 bases between. This CDR3 is built from 15 residues. Germline V gene sequence: CDR1 MNHEY, CDR2 SMNVEV (reference sequence). In nucleotides, the CDR3 is TGTGCCAGCAGTTTATTCCCCAATGCGTACAATGAGCAGTTCTTC. This encodes CASSLFPNAYNEQFF.

The rearrangement uses TRBV28 and TRBJ1-2; D possibly corresponds to TRBD1 (5 bases). The CDR3 totals 10 residues. CDR1 and CDR2 from the germline V gene are MDHEN and SYDVKM. Trimming pared 9 bases from V and 8 bases from J, leaving 10 bases between. CDR3 in amino acids: CASLGAGYTF. The CDR3 DNA reads TGTGCCAGTCTAGGGGCCGGCTACACCTTC.